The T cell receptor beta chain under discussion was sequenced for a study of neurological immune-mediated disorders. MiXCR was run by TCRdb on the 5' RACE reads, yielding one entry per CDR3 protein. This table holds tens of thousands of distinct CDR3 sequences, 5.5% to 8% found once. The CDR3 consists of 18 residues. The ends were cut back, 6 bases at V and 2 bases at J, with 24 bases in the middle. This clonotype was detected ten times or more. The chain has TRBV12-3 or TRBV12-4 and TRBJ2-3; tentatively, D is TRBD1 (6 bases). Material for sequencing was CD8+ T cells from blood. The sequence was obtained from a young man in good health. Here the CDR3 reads CASRHHQAGEVFTDTQYF. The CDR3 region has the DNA TGTGCCAGCAGACATCATCAAGCAGGGGAAGTATTCACAGATACGCAGTATTTT.